Following are 5 T cell receptor beta chains from one sample sequenced in a study of naive and memory T cell subsets. Overall study results and limits: A few larger clonotypes appeared in naive repertoires, especially CD8, possibly memory cells re-expressing CD45RA.

An equimolar mix of two oligonucleotides served as the beta constant-region primer for TRBC1 and TRBC2. Nested alpha and beta constant-region primers with the SP2 primer drove four PCR rounds on ligated cDNA. TCRdb used MiXCR to reprocess the UMI-ligation and nested PCR reads, holding one entry per CDR3 protein. The sample has 150,000 or so distinct CDR3 sequences; over 20% are singletons. These receptors are not linked to any known antigen. Input material: naive CD4+ T cells from blood. These receptors all come from a human donor in good health.

Only a few counts were recorded for this clonotype. The rearrangement links TRBV19 to TRBJ2-1; 9 bases are shared with TRBD1. Germline V gives CDR1 LNHDA, CDR2 SQIVND (reference sequence). Unmatched junction bases numbered 12, after V lost 6 bases and J lost 6 bases. The CDR3 contains 16 residues. The CDR3 region is CASRERGTGYTNEQFF. CDR3 bases: TGTGCCAGTAGGGAAAGAGGGACAGGGTATACCAATGAGCAGTTCTTC.

This clonotype was found a few times. The rearrangement links TRBV20-1 to TRBJ2-3, with a weak D call TRBD2 (6 bases). The V gene lost 6 bases and the J gene lost 4 bases, with 14 bases spanning the gap. Germline lookup yields CDR1 DFQATT and CDR2 SNEGSKA (reference sequence). The CDR3 contains 13 residues. The CDR3, as DNA: TGCAGTGCACATTGGAGGGATGCAGATACGCAGTATTTT. It codes for CSAHWRDADTQYF.

This CDR3 reads CASSSYGQQETQYF. The CDR3 region has the DNA TGTGCCAGCAGTTCTTACGGACAGCAAGAGACCCAGTACTTC. The chain employs TRBV28 and TRBJ2-5; weak D call: TRBD1 (6 bases). The CDR3 spans 14 residues. Germline-derived CDR1 and CDR2 are MDHEN and SYDVKM. Trimming took 4 bases from V and 2 from J, leaving 11 bases between them.

V and J are TRBV6-2 or TRBV6-3 and TRBJ2-1, with 8 bases matching TRBD2. This CDR3 has 14 amino acids. V gave up 4 bases and J gave up 7 bases; unmatched junction bases: 6. CDR1 is MNHEY and CDR2 is SVGEGT in the germline V gene. The CDR3 DNA sequence: TGTGCCAGCAGTTCAACCGGGAGGGCAAATGAGCAGTTCTTC. Its translation: CASSSTGRANEQFF.

V is TRBV21-1 and J is TRBJ1-2; the D call TRBD1 from the table was never checked on the DNA. TRBV21-1 is described as a pseudogene. The CDR3 spans 11 residues. The CDR3 region has the DNA TGTGCCAGCAGAGGCGCCTATGGCTACACCTTC. Protein product: CASRGAYGYTF.